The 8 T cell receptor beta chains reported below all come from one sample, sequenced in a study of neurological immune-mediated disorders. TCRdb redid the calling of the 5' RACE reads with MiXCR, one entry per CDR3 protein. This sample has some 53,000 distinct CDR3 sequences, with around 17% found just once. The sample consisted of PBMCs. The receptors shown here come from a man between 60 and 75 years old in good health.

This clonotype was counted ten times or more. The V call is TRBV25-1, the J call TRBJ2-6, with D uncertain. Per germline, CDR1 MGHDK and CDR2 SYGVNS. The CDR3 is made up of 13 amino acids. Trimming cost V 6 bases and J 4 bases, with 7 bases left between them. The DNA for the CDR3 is TGTGCCAGCAGCGTCACCGGGGCCAACGTCCTGACTTTC. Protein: CASSVTGANVLTF.

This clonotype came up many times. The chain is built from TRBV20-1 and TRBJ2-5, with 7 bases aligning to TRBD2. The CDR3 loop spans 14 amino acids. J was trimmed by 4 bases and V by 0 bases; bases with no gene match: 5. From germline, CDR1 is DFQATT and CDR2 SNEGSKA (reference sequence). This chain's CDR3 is CSARDWREGETQYF. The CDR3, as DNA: TGCAGTGCTAGAGATTGGAGGGAGGGAGAGACCCAGTACTTC.

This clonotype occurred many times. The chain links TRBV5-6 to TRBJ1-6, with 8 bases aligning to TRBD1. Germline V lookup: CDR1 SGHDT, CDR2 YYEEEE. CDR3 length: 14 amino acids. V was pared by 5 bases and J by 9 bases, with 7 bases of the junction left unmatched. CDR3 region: CASRTGQGGSPLHF. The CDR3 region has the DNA TGTGCCAGCAGAACCGGACAGGGCGGTTCACCCCTCCACTTT. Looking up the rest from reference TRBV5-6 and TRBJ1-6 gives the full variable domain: DAGVTQSPTHLIKTRGQQVTLRCSPKSGHDTVSWYQQALGQGPQFIFQYYEEEERQRGNFPDRFSGHQFPNYSSELNVNALLLGDSALYLCASRTGQGGSPLHFGNGTRLTVT.

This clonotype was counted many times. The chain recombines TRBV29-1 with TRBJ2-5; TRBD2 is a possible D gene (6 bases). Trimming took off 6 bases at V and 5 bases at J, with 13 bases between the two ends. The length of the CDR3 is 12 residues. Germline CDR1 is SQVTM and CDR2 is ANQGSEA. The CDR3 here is CSVGESGETQYF. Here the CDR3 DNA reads TGCAGCGTGGGGGAGAGCGGGGAGACCCAGTACTTC.

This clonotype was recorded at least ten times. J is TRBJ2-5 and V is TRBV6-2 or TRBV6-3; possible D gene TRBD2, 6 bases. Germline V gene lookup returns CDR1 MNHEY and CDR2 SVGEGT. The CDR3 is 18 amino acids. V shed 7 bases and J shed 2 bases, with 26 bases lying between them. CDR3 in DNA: TGTGCCAGCACCCCCCTTGGGAGGTCCCAACGACTTCAAGAGACCCAGTACTTC. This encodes CASTPLGRSQRLQETQYF.

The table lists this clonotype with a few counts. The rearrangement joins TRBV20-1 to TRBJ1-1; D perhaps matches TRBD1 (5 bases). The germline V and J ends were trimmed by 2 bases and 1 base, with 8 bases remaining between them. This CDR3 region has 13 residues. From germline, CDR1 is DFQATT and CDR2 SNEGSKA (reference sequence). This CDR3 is CSARPTGNTEAFF. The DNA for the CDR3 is TGCAGTGCTAGACCCACAGGGAACACTGAAGCTTTCTTT.

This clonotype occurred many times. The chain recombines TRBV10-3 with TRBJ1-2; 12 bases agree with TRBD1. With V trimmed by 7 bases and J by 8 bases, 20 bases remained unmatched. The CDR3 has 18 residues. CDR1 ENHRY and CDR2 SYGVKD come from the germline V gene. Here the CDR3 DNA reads TGTGCCATCAATGGAATCCGGGACAGGGGGCCCCCTCTGCGAGGCTACACCTTC. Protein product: CAINGIRDRGPPLRGYTF.

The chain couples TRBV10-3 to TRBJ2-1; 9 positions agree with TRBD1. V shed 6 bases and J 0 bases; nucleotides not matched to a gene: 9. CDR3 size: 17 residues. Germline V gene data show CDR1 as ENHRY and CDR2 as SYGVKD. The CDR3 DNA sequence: TGTGCCATCAGAACAGGGGGCTCCATGGGCTCCTACAATGAGCAGTTCTTC. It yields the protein CAIRTGGSMGSYNEQFF.